This T cell receptor beta chain was sequenced for a study of shared clonotypes between healthy human individuals. As for the study in general: Each donor's CD8 memory used one plate, CD8 naive two, each CD4 subset three. Study-wide results and limits: It was anticipated that sequencing depth would influence how many clonotypes donors shared.

Cells designated naive CD8 were CD45RO-negative and were positively selected for CCR7, with terminally differentiated effector memory CD45RA+ cells excluded. Concerning this clone: Its specificity is unknown.

The CDR3 consists of 15 residues. V gave up 7 bases and J gave up 5 bases; unmatched junction bases: 9. Germline lookup yields CDR1 MNHEY and CDR2 SVGAGI. An approximately 210 ng quantity of DNA, around 30,000 T cell genomes, went into the sorted-subset replicate PCRs. Sequenced by immunoSEQ multiplex PCR; TCRdb stores in-frame clones only, minus some. The profile shows some 2.1 million clones, approximately 95% of them singletons. This chain connects TRBV6-5 to TRBJ2-7; 12 positions match TRBD1. The origin of this receptor is a man aged 18 to 30 in good health. Sequencing used naive CD8+ T cells sorted from blood. In DNA form, the CDR3 reads TGTGCCAGCACCCAATCCGGGACAGGGGGCCACGAGCAGTACTTC. Protein: CASTQSGTGGHEQYF.